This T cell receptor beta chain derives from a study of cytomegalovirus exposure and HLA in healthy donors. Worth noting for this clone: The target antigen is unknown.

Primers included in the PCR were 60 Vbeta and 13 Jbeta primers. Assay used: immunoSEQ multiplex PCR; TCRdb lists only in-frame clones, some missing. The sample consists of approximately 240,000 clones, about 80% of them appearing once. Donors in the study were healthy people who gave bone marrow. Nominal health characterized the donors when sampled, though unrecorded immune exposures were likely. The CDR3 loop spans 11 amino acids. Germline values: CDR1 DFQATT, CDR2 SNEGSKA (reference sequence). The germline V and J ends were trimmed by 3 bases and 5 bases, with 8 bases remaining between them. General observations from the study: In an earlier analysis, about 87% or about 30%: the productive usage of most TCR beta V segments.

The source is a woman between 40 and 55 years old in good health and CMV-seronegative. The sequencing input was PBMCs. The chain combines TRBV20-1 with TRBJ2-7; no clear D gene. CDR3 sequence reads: CSASSVDEQYF. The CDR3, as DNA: TGCAGTGCTAGCTCGGTGGACGAGCAGTACTTC.